The rows below give T cell receptor beta chains drawn from one sample of a study of cytomegalovirus exposure and HLA in healthy donors. The data were produced by immunoSEQ multiplex PCR, yet TCRdb's version contains in-frame clones alone and is incomplete. Its clone listing holds 190,000 or so clones. The sequencing input was PBMCs. All receptors come from a boy aged 5-17 years in good health and CMV-seronegative. Both conserved end residues are part of each CDR3.

V,CDR3
TRBV30,CAWSVIRGQGDEKLFF
TRBV7-2,CASEQTPALYGYTF
TRBV6-1,CASTSRDREDYGYTF
TRBV6-6,CASSGTGGGSNQPQHF
TRBV7-2,CASSFGGESTDTQYF
TRBV11-2,CASSLDITGGTTDTQYF
TRBV5-1,CASSPTGGDYGYTF
TRBV7-6,CASSLAGRGGSDTQYF
TRBV2,CASGGIGSNQPQHF
TRBV9,CASSVLNRLDSGNTIYF
TRBV28,CASSLYPGSGDTQYF
TRBV7-8,CASSPNRAGYAPTEAFF
TRBV4-1,CASSQLPPAGGKNIQYF
TRBV6-5,CASRSTGNVQFF
TRBV18,CASSFTVPYTEAFF
TRBV15,CATSRDSIEQFF
TRBV30,CAWREEGTEAFF
TRBV7-3,CASSFIKASEQYF
TRBV5-1,CASNRERTGVLNEQYF
TRBV5-1,CASSLSQGEAYEQYF
TRBV4-3,CASSQAWTSGNTGELFF
TRBV21-1,CASSKAKRGEETQYF
TRBV14,CASSQDLLSSYEQYF
TRBV7-3,CASKQGHMNTEAFF
TRBV18,CASSPPTGANYGYTF
TRBV4-3,CASAWASNTGELFF
TRBV5-1,CASSLVPAAGGRSSYNEQFF
TRBV5-4,CASSLAGEQYF
TRBV9,CASSAVGGASDTQYF
TRBV28,CASSPLEGHFSNQPQHF
TRBV9,CASSVMASGGTDTQYF
TRBV19,CASTTNDYGYTF
TRBV2,CASRLGGATNNEQFF
TRBV7-8,CASSLGGGQRHYGYTF
TRBV28,CASTPTGDRTEAFF
TRBV29-1,CSVESVGGYTF